The entry below gives a single TCR beta chain sequence along with its context. The data belong to a study of blood T cell repertoires in COVID-19. The CDR3 length is 17 residues. V dropped 2 bases and J dropped 0 bases, with 16 bases sitting between them. Germline assignment: CDR1 MNHNS and CDR2 SASEGT. As processed by the authors: By means of reference gene primer amplification, nucleated cell counts were estimated. Only in-frame clones appear in the TCRdb table, and some are missing; sequencing was by immunoSEQ multiplex PCR. Clone size and the V and J calls come from that table; the DNA yielded D and trimming. The profile shows some 240,000 clones, about 81% of them singletons.

The TCR sequence derives from an older woman with active or convalescent COVID-19. Input material: peripheral blood. This chain links TRBV6-1 with TRBJ1-1; possibly TRBD1 for D (6 bases). This CDR3 reads CASSEPGGAGLNTEAFF. CDR3 DNA: TGTGCCAGCAGTGAACCGGGGGGGGCAGGGTTGAACACTGAAGCTTTCTTT.